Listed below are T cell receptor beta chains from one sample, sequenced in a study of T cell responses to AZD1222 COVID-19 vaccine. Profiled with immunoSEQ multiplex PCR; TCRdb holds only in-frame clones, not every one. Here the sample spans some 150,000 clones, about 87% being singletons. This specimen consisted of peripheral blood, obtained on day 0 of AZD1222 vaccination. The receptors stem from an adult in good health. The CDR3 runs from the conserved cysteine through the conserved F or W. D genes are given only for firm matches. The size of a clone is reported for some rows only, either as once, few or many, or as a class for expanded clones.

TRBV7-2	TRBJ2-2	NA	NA	TGTGCCAGCAGCTCCGGAACTAGAGCCGGGGAGCTGTTTTTT	CASSSGTRAGELFF
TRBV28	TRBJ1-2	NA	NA	TGTGCCAGCAGGACCCTTTCCCGGGGGTATGGCTACACCTTC	CASRTLSRGYGYTF
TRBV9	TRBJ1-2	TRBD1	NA	TGTGCCAGCAGGCCTAACTCAGGGGGGGCTTCCTACACCTTC	CASRPNSGGASYTF
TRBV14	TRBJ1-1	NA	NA	TGTGCCAGCAGCTCCCAGGGTAGGGGGTTTAACACTGAAGCTTTCTTT	CASSSQGRGFNTEAFF
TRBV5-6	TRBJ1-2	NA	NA	TGTGCCAGCAGCTCCAATGGGCCCCCCTATGGCTACACCTTC	CASSSNGPPYGYTF
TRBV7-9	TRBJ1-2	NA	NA	TGTGCCAGCAGCCCCTCCCCAGGGATCTATGGCTACACCTTC	CASSPSPGIYGYTF
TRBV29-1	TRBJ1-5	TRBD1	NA	TGCAGCGTTGCAGGGGGAAACAGCAATCAGCCCCAGCATTTT	CSVAGGNSNQPQHF
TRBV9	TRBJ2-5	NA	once	TGTGCCAGCAGCGTGTGGGGGAGCCAAGAGACCCAGTACTTC	CASSVWGSQETQYF
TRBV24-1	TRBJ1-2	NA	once	TGTGCCACCTCCACCCAGGAGCACTATGGCTACACCTTC	CATSTQEHYGYTF
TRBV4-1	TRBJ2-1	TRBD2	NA	TGCGCCAGCAGTTCTAGCGGGGGCCCCTACAATGAGCAGTTCTTC	CASSSSGGPYNEQFF
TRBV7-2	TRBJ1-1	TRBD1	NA	TGTGCCAGCAGCCCACGGGACAGGGCGAACACTGAAGCTTTCTTT	CASSPRDRANTEAFF
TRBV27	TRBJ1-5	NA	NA	TGTGCCAGCGGATACAATCAGCCCCAGCATTTT	CASGYNQPQHF
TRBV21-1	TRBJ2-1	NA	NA	TGTGCCAGCAGCAAACACGATAGCTCCTACAATGAGCAGTTCTTC	CASSKHDSSYNEQFF
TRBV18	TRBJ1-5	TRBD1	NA	TGTGCCAGCTCACAATTTACAGGGGACAATCAGCCCCAGCATTTT	CASSQFTGDNQPQHF
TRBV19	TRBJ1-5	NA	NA	TGTGCCAGTAGCCCCACCACCAATCAGCCCCAGCATTTT	CASSPTTNQPQHF
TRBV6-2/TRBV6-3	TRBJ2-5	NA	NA	TGTGCCAGCAGTTATACTCGGCAGGCTGTATCGGGATCGAACTTC	CASSYTRQAVSGSNF
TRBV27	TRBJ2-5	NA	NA	TGTGCCACCTCTCGTCGGGGTACAGGAGAGACCCAGTACTTC	CATSRRGTGETQYF
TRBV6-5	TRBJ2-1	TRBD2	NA	TGTGCCAGCAGTTTGAGCGGGGGGGCAGTCAATGAGCAGTTCTTC	CASSLSGGAVNEQFF
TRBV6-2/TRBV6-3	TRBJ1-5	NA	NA	TGTGCCAGCAGTTTACAGCAGGGTAGCAATCAGCCCCAGCATTTT	CASSLQQGSNQPQHF
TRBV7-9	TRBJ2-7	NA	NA	TGTGCCAGCAGCTTAGTAGGGGGTGTCGGGCCCTACGAGCAGTACTTC	CASSLVGGVGPYEQYF
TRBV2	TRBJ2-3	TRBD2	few	TGTGCCAGCAGTGAGGCGCTAGCGGTCCTGGATACGCAGTATTTT	CASSEALAVLDTQYF
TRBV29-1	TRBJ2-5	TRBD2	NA	TGCAGCGTTGGACTAGCGGGGGGGCAAGAGACCCAGTACTTC	CSVGLAGGQETQYF
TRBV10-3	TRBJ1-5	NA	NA	TGTGCCATCAGTGAGTTCGACAGCAATCAGCCCCAGCATTTT	CAISEFDSNQPQHF
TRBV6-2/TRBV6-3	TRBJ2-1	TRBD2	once	TGTGCCAGCAGCACAGACGGCGGGACTAGAGGGGCTGGGCAGTTCTTC	CASSTDGGTRGAGQFF
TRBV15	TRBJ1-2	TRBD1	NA	TGTGCCACCAGCAGAGATGGGACAGGGGGCGGCTACACCTTC	CATSRDGTGGGYTF
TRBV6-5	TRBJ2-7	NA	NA	TGTGCCAGCAGTTACTCCTATAGCTACGAGCAGTACTTC	CASSYSYSYEQYF
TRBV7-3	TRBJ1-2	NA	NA	TGTGCCAGCAGTGCAGGCTATGGCTACACCTTC	CASSAGYGYTF
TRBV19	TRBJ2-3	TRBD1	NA	TGTGCCAGTAGTCCGGGGGACAGGGCAGATACGCAGTATTTT	CASSPGDRADTQYF
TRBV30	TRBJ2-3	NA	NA	TGTGCCTGGAGTGTAGAGGGTGGAGGGGGGGCGGCAGATACGCAGTATTTT	CAWSVEGGGGAADTQYF
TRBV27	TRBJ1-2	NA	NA	TGTGCCAGCAGTCCCGGCTATGGCTACACCTTC	CASSPGYGYTF
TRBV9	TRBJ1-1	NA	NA	TGTGCCAGCAGCTCAGGGGCAGGCGTTTCCACTGAAGCTTTCTTT	CASSSGAGVSTEAFF
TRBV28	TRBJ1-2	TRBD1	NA	TGTGCCAGCAGTACCGGGACAGGGGGTGGGTATGGCTATGGCTACACCTTC	CASSTGTGGGYGYGYTF
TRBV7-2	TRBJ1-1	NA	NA	TGTGCCAGCAGCTTAGGCAGGGATCCTTTCTTT	CASSLGRDPFF